The subject of this entry is one T cell receptor beta chain. CDR3 length: 14 residues. V shed 1 base and J shed 3 bases, with 8 bases lying between them. Germline V CDR1 and CDR2: MNHNY, SVGAGI (reference sequence). The data were taken from a study of blood T cell repertoires in COVID-19. Clones were sequenced by immunoSEQ multiplex PCR, and TCRdb holds only the in-frame ones, with some missing. Counted here are about 220,000 clones, 70% to 90% occurring once; the ten biggest clones make up about 3%. Sequencing used peripheral blood. This clonotype originated in a man in his fifties who had recovered from COVID-19. The chain uses TRBV6-6 and TRBJ2-3; D is uncertain. CDR3 bases: TGTGCCAGCAGTTACTTAGAGAAAACAGATACGCAGTATTTT. Protein product: CASSYLEKTDTQYF.